This passage covers 4 T cell receptor beta chains from one sample sequenced in a study of T-cell memory formation after mild COVID-19. Via MiXCR, TCRdb re-called the 5' RACE reads, giving one row per CDR3 protein. The profile shows 300,000 to 400,000 distinct CDR3 sequences, roughly 20% of them singletons. The source material was PBMCs or a T cell subset sorted from them (not recorded which). The receptors were gathered from an adult woman who had mild COVID-19 (a few samples of this study predate the infection). Cell type and time point are not known.

In this sample, this clonotype turned up a few times. The V gene is TRBV11-2, the J gene TRBJ1-2, with TRBD1 matching 8 bases. CDR3 size: 18 residues. With 5 bases clipped from V and 7 bases from J, the junction kept 21 bases outside the gene matches. Germline V CDR1 and CDR2: SGHAT, FQNNGV. The CDR3 DNA reads TGTGCCAGCAGCCCAGGACAGGGCGTCCTTGGGACGTACTTTGGCTACACCTTC. This translates into CASSPGQGVLGTYFGYTF.

The chain links TRBV20-1 to TRBJ2-3; possible D gene TRBD1, 6 bases. This CDR3 contains 14 residues. The V gene's germline CDR1 is DFQATT and CDR2 SNEGSKA (reference sequence). The V end lost 2 bases, the J end lost 0 bases, and 9 bases lay between the germline ends. DNA for the CDR3: TGCAGTGCTAGACGACAGGTTAGCACAGATACGCAGTATTTT. Translating it yields CSARRQVSTDTQYF.

This clonotype was seen only a few times. The chain employs TRBV5-6 and TRBJ2-2; D call uncertain. Germline CDR1 is SGHDT and CDR2 is YYEEEE. Trimming took off 0 bases at V and 1 base at J, with 10 bases between the two ends. CDR3 length: 16 amino acids. CDR3 region: CASSLVQIWNTGELFF. The CDR3 nucleotides are TGTGCCAGCAGCTTGGTACAGATATGGAACACCGGGGAGCTGTTTTTT. Using reference TRBV5-6 and TRBJ2-2 for the parts outside the CDR3, the full variable domain is DAGVTQSPTHLIKTRGQQVTLRCSPKSGHDTVSWYQQALGQGPQFIFQYYEEEERQRGNFPDRFSGHQFPNYSSELNVNALLLGDSALYLCASSLVQIWNTGELFFGEGSRLTVL.

Ten or more counts support this clonotype. The chain joins TRBV6-1 to TRBJ1-1; the match to TRBD1 covers 7 bases. The germline gives CDR1 MNHNS, CDR2 SASEGT. The CDR3 covers 14 residues. The junction had 5 bases not matched to a gene; V was cut back by 6 bases and J by 1 base. The CDR3 is CASRAGTENTEAFF. The CDR3 DNA sequence: TGTGCCAGCAGGGCCGGGACAGAGAACACTGAAGCTTTCTTT.